The 12 T cell receptor beta chains below all came from one sample that was sequenced in a study of radiotherapy plus CTLA-4 blockade in lung cancer. Profiling relied on immunoSEQ multiplex PCR, and the TCRdb table lists in-frame clones only, not all of them. Of more than 90,000 clones in the sample, roughly 80% were seen once. The sequenced sample was peripheral blood, obtained from a patient treated with radiotherapy plus ipilimumab. Receptors were obtained from a human donor with non-small cell lung cancer that progressed on radiotherapy plus ipilimumab. Some clones in this sample may be carry-over from other donors' samples.

This rearrangement joins TRBV12-5 to TRBJ2-5; 8 nucleotides line up with TRBD1. Losses at the gene ends were 4 bases for V and 2 bases for J; bases not matched to a gene: 12. CDR1 is LGHNT and CDR2 is FRNRAP in the germline V gene. This CDR3 contains 17 residues. The CDR3, as DNA: TGTGCTAGTGGTTCGCCAAGACGGGACAGGACTCAAGAGACCCAGTACTTC. It encodes CASGSPRRDRTQETQYF.

This clone was counted a few times. This sequence joins TRBV29-1 and TRBJ2-5; TRBD1 matches 7 bases. V gave up 4 bases and J gave up 5 bases; unmatched junction bases: 4. This CDR3 contains 12 residues. Germline CDR1 is SQVTM and CDR2 is ANQGSEA. CDR3 region: CSVARGSETQYF. CDR3 DNA: TGCAGCGTTGCCAGGGGGAGCGAGACCCAGTACTTC.

The chain employs TRBV15 and TRBJ1-2, with 9 positions matching TRBD1. CDR1 LNHNV and CDR2 YYDKDF come from the germline V gene (reference sequence). With V trimmed by 3 bases and J by 6 bases, 5 bases remained unmatched. The CDR3 spans 14 residues. The CDR3 DNA reads as TGTGCCACCAGCAGGAGGGACAGGGAAAATGGCTACACCTTC. This encodes CATSRRDRENGYTF.

This chain uses TRBV9 with TRBJ1-3; D is possibly TRBD1 (5 bases). V was cut by 0 bases and J by 4 bases, with 8 bases left in between. From germline, CDR1 is SGDLS and CDR2 YYNGEE. CDR3 length: 14 residues. CDR3 nucleotides: TGTGCCAGCAGCGTAGGAGGGACCGGAAACACCATATATTTT. The encoded protein is CASSVGGTGNTIYF.

The chain has TRBV2 and TRBJ2-1; TRBD2 matches 11 bases. This CDR3 contains 14 residues. V was pared by 7 bases and J by 4 bases, with 3 bases of the junction left unmatched. Germline V gene lookup returns CDR1 SNHLY and CDR2 FYNNEI. This chain's CDR3 is CASTGLAAYNEQFF. The CDR3 nucleotides read TGTGCCAGCACGGGACTAGCGGCTTACAATGAGCAGTTCTTC.

The CDR3 DNA is TGCGCCAGCAGCCTCGGGACCCAGGGAGGAAACACCATATATTTT. Its translation is CASSLGTQGGNTIYF. The chain couples TRBV5-1 to TRBJ1-3; the D gene is possibly TRBD1 (5 bases). The CDR3 has 15 residues. Trimming pared 4 bases from V and 4 bases from J, leaving 15 bases between. Germline CDR1 reads SGHRS; CDR2 reads YFSETQ.

The V gene is TRBV14, the J gene TRBJ2-3, with D perhaps being TRBD1 or TRBD2 (5 bases each). V shed 3 bases and J shed 0 bases, with 22 bases lying between them. CDR3 length equals 19 residues. The V gene's germline CDR1 is SGHDN and CDR2 FVKESK. For the CDR3, the DNA is TGTGCCAGCAGCCATGATGTTTGGGGGACCGGGCCCAGCACAGATACGCAGTATTTT. It translates to CASSHDVWGTGPSTDTQYF.

This chain uses TRBV7-6 with TRBJ2-1; D is undetermined. V was clipped by 0 bases and J by 4 bases, with 4 bases between them. The CDR3 runs to 13 residues. The germline V gene has CDR1 SGHVS and CDR2 FNYEAQ. The CDR3 coding sequence is TGTGCCAGCAGCTTAGCGAATTACAATGAGCAGTTCTTC. This encodes CASSLANYNEQFF.

The V and J genes are TRBV5-1 and TRBJ2-5; TRBD1 matches 9 bases. The DNA end lines up better with TRBJ2-7; the J call may be wrong. In germline, CDR1 is SGHRS, CDR2 YFSETQ. The CDR3 totals 16 residues. CDR3 DNA sequence: TGCGCCAGCAGCCTACAATCGGGACAGGGCCTCCTCGAGCAGTACTTC. This codes for CASSLQSGQGLLEQYF.

As to this clone: Other nucleotide sequences from this sample produce the same CDR3. The chain uses TRBV18 and TRBJ2-5, with D maybe TRBD1 (5 bases). Trimming removed 3 bases at V and 1 base at J, with 9 bases between. The germline V gene has CDR1 KGHSH and CDR2 LQKENI. The CDR3 runs 14 residues. The CDR3 DNA sequence: TGTGCCAGCTCACCGGACATCTTCCAAGAGACCCAGTACTTC. It codes for CASSPDIFQETQYF. The full variable domain, with the rest looked up from reference TRBV18 and TRBJ2-5, is NAGVMQNPRHLVRRRGQEARLRCSPMKGHSHVYWYRQLPEEGLKFMVYLQKENIIDESGMPKERFSAEFPKEGPSILRIQQVVRGDSAAYFCASSPDIFQETQYFGPGTRLLVL.

The chain links TRBV9 to TRBJ1-2, with TRBD1 matching 9 bases. In germline, CDR1 is SGDLS, CDR2 YYNGEE. The V and J ends lost 1 base and 4 bases, in that order; junction bases with no gene match: 5. The CDR3 spans 15 residues. CDR3 in amino acids: CASSVWDREVYGYTF. CDR3 bases: TGTGCCAGCAGCGTATGGGACAGGGAGGTCTATGGCTACACCTTC.

V gene TRBV4-1 combines with J gene TRBJ2-5, with 14 bases matching TRBD2. Losses at the gene ends were 7 bases for V and 3 bases for J; bases not matched to a gene: 1. Germline V gives CDR1 MGHRA, CDR2 YSYEKL. The CDR3 is 14 residues long. CDR3 bases: TGCGCCAGCAAGGGACTAGCGGGGGAAGAGACCCAGTACTTC. Protein product: CASKGLAGEETQYF.